The rows below give T cell receptor beta chains drawn from one sample of a study of cytomegalovirus exposure and HLA in healthy donors. Assay used: immunoSEQ multiplex PCR; TCRdb lists only in-frame clones, some missing. The repertoire includes about 140,000 clones, more than 60% of them detected once, and under 2% sits in the top ten. The sample consisted of PBMCs. These receptors came from a female donor in good health and CMV-seronegative. CDR3s include the opening cysteine and the closing phenylalanine or tryptophan. Each record gives: D gene, J gene, V gene, clone size, CDR3 DNA, CDR3 protein. The D gene is left open where the match is weak. Only part of the rows carry a size: once, few, many, or a class if the clone is expanded.

D: TRBD2; J: TRBJ2-3; V: TRBV11-3; size: -; DNA: TGTGCCAGCAGCTCATCTAGCGGGAGGGCCTTTAACACAGATACGCAGTATTTT; CDR3: CASSSSSGRAFNTDTQYF
D: -; J: TRBJ1-5; V: TRBV5-4; size: -; DNA: TGTGCCAGCAGCTTGGATGGGGTAACGGGGGGCAATCAGCCCCAGCATTTT; CDR3: CASSLDGVTGGNQPQHF
D: -; J: TRBJ1-1; V: TRBV10-3; size: -; DNA: TGTGCCATCAGTCGACAGCAAACTGAAGCTTTCTTT; CDR3: CAISRQQTEAFF
D: TRBD2; J: TRBJ2-7; V: TRBV6-1; size: many; DNA: TGTGCCAGCAGTGCGGCGGGAGGCCTATCAGCCTACGAGCAGTACTTC; CDR3: CASSAAGGLSAYEQYF
D: -; J: TRBJ2-7; V: TRBV29-1; size: -; DNA: TGCAGCGTTGAAGGAGAGACCCCTGGAGCCTACGAGCAGTACTTC; CDR3: CSVEGETPGAYEQYF
D: TRBD2; J: TRBJ2-3; V: TRBV4-1; size: once; DNA: TGCGCCAGCAGCCAGCCCATGGCGGGGGATTTAGATACGCAGTATTTT; CDR3: CASSQPMAGDLDTQYF
D: -; J: TRBJ2-1; V: TRBV11-2; size: -; DNA: TGTGCCAGCAGGTTCCACCGGGACATCTACTACAATGAGCAGTTCTTC; CDR3: CASRFHRDIYYNEQFF
D: TRBD1; J: TRBJ2-4; V: TRBV28; size: -; DNA: TGTGCCAGCAGTTCAGGGGGCGCCGAAAACATTCAGTACTTC; CDR3: CASSSGGAENIQYF
D: TRBD1; J: TRBJ2-3; V: TRBV19; size: once; DNA: TGTGCCAGTAGTCGGACCGGGACAGGGGGCCTAGATACGCAGTATTTT; CDR3: CASSRTGTGGLDTQYF
D: -; J: TRBJ1-6; V: TRBV4-1; size: few; DNA: TGCGCCAGCAGCCAAGGTAACGGACCGGGAGGTTCACCCCTCCACTTT; CDR3: CASSQGNGPGGSPLHF
D: -; J: TRBJ2-7; V: TRBV15; size: -; DNA: TGTGCCACCAGCAGAGATCGTGGCAGACTTGCGGAGCAGTACTTC; CDR3: CATSRDRGRLAEQYF
D: -; J: TRBJ2-3; V: TRBV6-5; size: -; DNA: TGTGCCAGCAGTTACGTGAAGACTGATACGCAGTATTTT; CDR3: CASSYVKTDTQYF
D: -; J: TRBJ2-1; V: TRBV27; size: -; DNA: TGTGCCAGCAGTTTATCCGCGGGGTCGCCGCTCAATGAGCAGTTCTTC; CDR3: CASSLSAGSPLNEQFF
D: TRBD1; J: TRBJ2-7; V: TRBV27; size: -; DNA: TGTGCCAGCAGTATCAGCCGGGACAGGGCCTACGAGCAGTACTTC; CDR3: CASSISRDRAYEQYF
D: -; J: TRBJ1-5; V: TRBV6-1; size: -; DNA: TGTGCCAGCGGGGACTATAGCAATCAGCCCCAGCATTTT; CDR3: CASGDYSNQPQHF
D: -; J: TRBJ2-5; V: TRBV18; size: -; DNA: TGTGCCAGCTCACCATCTGGGACAAATCCCCAAGAGACCCAGTACTTC; CDR3: CASSPSGTNPQETQYF
D: TRBD1; J: TRBJ1-1; V: TRBV27; size: few; DNA: TGTGCCAGCTTAGGGGGCGCGAGCACTGAAGCTTTCTTT; CDR3: CASLGGASTEAFF
D: TRBD1; J: TRBJ2-1; V: TRBV5-1; size: -; DNA: TGCGCCAGCAGCTTGTTCGGACAGGAATACAATGAGCAGTTCTTC; CDR3: CASSLFGQEYNEQFF
D: TRBD1; J: TRBJ1-1; V: TRBV5-4; size: -; DNA: TGTGCCAGCAGTTTGGGACAGGAAGCTTTCTTT; CDR3: CASSLGQEAFF
D: TRBD2; J: TRBJ2-3; V: TRBV2; size: -; DNA: TGTGCCAGCAGGGGTGTACGGATTCTAGCGGGAGGCACAGATACGCAGTATTTT; CDR3: CASRGVRILAGGTDTQYF
D: -; J: TRBJ2-6; V: TRBV10-1; size: -; DNA: TGCGCCAGCAGTCTTCCTGGGGCCAACGTCCTGACTTTC; CDR3: CASSLPGANVLTF
D: -; J: TRBJ2-5; V: TRBV19; size: few; DNA: TGTGCCAGTAGTCCCCCAGAAGAAGAGACCCAGTACTTC; CDR3: CASSPPEEETQYF
D: TRBD2; J: TRBJ2-7; V: TRBV27; size: -; DNA: TGTGCCAGCAGTCCCCAGCCGACTAGCGGAACCACCTACGAGCAGTACTTC; CDR3: CASSPQPTSGTTYEQYF
D: -; J: TRBJ1-2; V: TRBV28; size: -; DNA: TGTGCCAGCAGTCAGGAACAGCCAGGGGCTAACTATGGCTACACCTTC; CDR3: CASSQEQPGANYGYTF
D: TRBD1; J: TRBJ2-7; V: TRBV6-5; size: -; DNA: TGTGCCAGCAGTTACCGGGGGACAGGACCCTACGAGCAGTACTTC; CDR3: CASSYRGTGPYEQYF
D: TRBD2; J: TRBJ2-7; V: TRBV6-1; size: -; DNA: TGTGCCAGCAGTGTCGGACCTGGACTAGCTGGAAAGCAGTACTTC; CDR3: CASSVGPGLAGKQYF
D: TRBD2; J: TRBJ2-5; V: TRBV5-6; size: -; DNA: TGTGCCAGCACCTCCGTGGGGGCGGGGGGCATCCAAGAGACCCAGTACTTC; CDR3: CASTSVGAGGIQETQYF
D: -; J: TRBJ2-7; V: TRBV27; size: -; DNA: TGTGCCAGCAGCATTACGCCGGGGGATACCTACGAGCAGTACTTC; CDR3: CASSITPGDTYEQYF
D: -; J: TRBJ2-1; V: TRBV2; size: -; DNA: TGTGCCAGTACCCAGGGTTATGAGCAGTTCTTC; CDR3: CASTQGYEQFF
D: TRBD1; J: TRBJ1-2; V: TRBV5-1; size: -; DNA: TGCGCCAGCAGCTTGCAGGGGGACTATGGCTACACCTTC; CDR3: CASSLQGDYGYTF
D: TRBD1; J: TRBJ1-5; V: TRBV2; size: -; DNA: TGTGCCAGCAGTATTAATAAGGACAGGGGAAGAGGCAATCAGCCCCAGCATTTT; CDR3: CASSINKDRGRGNQPQHF
D: -; J: TRBJ2-3; V: TRBV28; size: -; DNA: TGTGCCAGCATTTCCGGTGGTAAAGGCACAGATACGCAGTATTTT; CDR3: CASISGGKGTDTQYF
D: -; J: TRBJ1-2; V: TRBV5-1; size: -; DNA: TGCGCCAGCAGCTTGGCAGGGTCGCGCGGCTACACCTTC; CDR3: CASSLAGSRGYTF
D: TRBD2; J: TRBJ2-4; V: TRBV11-3; size: -; DNA: TGTGCCAGCAGCTTACAACTAGCGGGGGCTCCGTACTTC; CDR3: CASSLQLAGAPYF